The next 7 T cell receptor beta chains were all read from a single sample in a study of T-cell reconstitution after alpha-beta-depleted transplantation in children. Unique molecular identifiers were incorporated during preparation of the TCRbeta library. TCRdb processed the PCR reads anew with MiXCR; each CDR3 protein has one entry. The sample has 350,000 to 400,000 distinct CDR3 sequences; around 20% are singletons. Sequencing used PBMCs from the stem cell graft donor, obtained from the stem cell graft. These receptors were collected from a human donor who donated a stem cell graft to a child with acute myeloid leukemia.

This rearrangement joins TRBV20-1 to TRBJ1-3, with D possibly matching TRBD1 (6 bases). Germline V gene lookup returns CDR1 DFQATT and CDR2 SNEGSKA (reference sequence). The V and J ends lost 3 bases and 0 bases respectively, with 12 bases between them. There are 15 residues in the CDR3. For the CDR3, the DNA is TGCAGTGCTAGCGACGGGGGCCACTCTGGAAACACCATATATTTT. Protein product: CSASDGGHSGNTIYF.

Many counts were recorded for this clonotype. V is TRBV10-3 and J is TRBJ2-1, with 12 bases fitting TRBD2. J was trimmed by 0 bases and V by 0 bases; bases with no gene match: 6. The CDR3 covers 19 residues. Germline values: CDR1 ENHRY, CDR2 SYGVKD. CDR3 in amino acids: CAISESGLAGLSSYNEQFF. The DNA of the CDR3 is TGTGCCATCAGTGAGTCGGGACTAGCGGGCCTGAGCTCCTACAATGAGCAGTTCTTC.

V and J are TRBV9 and TRBJ2-1, with 7 positions matching TRBD1. This CDR3 has 15 amino acids. After removal of 5 bases from V and 6 bases from J, the junction contained 11 bases not matched to a gene. Germline V gives CDR1 SGDLS, CDR2 YYNGEE. The CDR3 loop reads CASSASGTEGNEQFF. As DNA, the CDR3 is TGTGCCAGCAGTGCCTCCGGGACAGAGGGCAATGAGCAGTTCTTC.

This clonotype showed up just a few times. The chain carries TRBV5-1 and TRBJ2-6; possible D gene TRBD2, 6 bases. CDR1 SGHRS and CDR2 YFSETQ come from the germline V gene. The V gene lost 4 bases and the J gene lost 1 base, with 9 bases spanning the gap. The CDR3 totals 15 residues. DNA for the CDR3: TGCGCCAGCAGCGAGGAGGGGTCTGGGGCCAACGTCCTGACTTTC. It yields the protein CASSEEGSGANVLTF.

The DNA for the CDR3 is TGTGCCAGCAGTCCGTCGACAGGGATGTTCAGGGATTCACCCCTCCACTTT. This encodes CASSPSTGMFRDSPLHF. The chain recombines TRBV6-1 with TRBJ1-6; 7 nucleotides agree with TRBD1. CDR3 length equals 17 residues. Unmatched junction bases numbered 15, after V lost 5 bases and J lost 8 bases. The germline CDR1 and CDR2 sequences are MNHNS and SASEGT.

The chain combines TRBV12-3 or TRBV12-4 with TRBJ2-1, with 9 bases identical to TRBD2. Losses at the gene ends were 3 bases for V and 10 bases for J; bases not matched to a gene: 7. The CDR3 spans 14 residues. The CDR3 is CASSFPPSGNEQFF. The CDR3 region has the DNA TGTGCCAGCAGTTTTCCGCCTAGCGGGAACGAGCAGTTCTTC.

This clonotype was observed at least ten times. J is TRBJ2-3 and V is TRBV29-1, with 9 bases fitting TRBD2. V lost 1 base to trimming and J lost 4 bases; unmatched junction nucleotides: 3. This CDR3 is built from 14 residues. Germline V gene sequence: CDR1 SQVTM, CDR2 ANQGSEA. The chain's CDR3 is CSVEGSGSPDTQYF. CDR3 in DNA: TGCAGCGTTGAAGGTAGCGGGAGCCCAGATACGCAGTATTTT.